The 30 T cell receptor beta chains presented below share a single source sample, sequenced in a study of blood T cell repertoires in COVID-19. Assay used: immunoSEQ multiplex PCR; TCRdb lists only in-frame clones, some missing. In the table there are 150,000 to 200,000 clones, 86% of which are singletons. The sequenced sample consisted of peripheral blood. The source is a woman in her sixties with COVID-19, enrolled during active disease.

A word on this clone: The same CDR3 also results from other DNA sequences found in this sample. V gene TRBV24-1 combines with J gene TRBJ1-1, with unresolved D. Germline lookup yields CDR1 KGHDR and CDR2 SFDVKD. V was trimmed by 3 bases and J by 1 base, leaving 5 bases between them. The CDR3 contains 13 residues. Here the CDR3 reads CATSDRRNTEAFF. Written as DNA, the CDR3 is TGTGCCACCAGTGATCGCAGGAACACTGAAGCTTTCTTT.

Comments on this clone: Sequence at one end of the junction differs from germline and may be a read error. The chain links TRBV28 to TRBJ2-1; TRBD2 agrees at 9 bases. The germline gives CDR1 MDHEN, CDR2 SYDVKM. The CDR3 is 14 residues long. The CDR3 nucleotides are TGTGTCAGCTCAGCGGGAGGCTCCTACAATGAGCAGTTCTTC. Encoded protein: CVSSAGGSYNEQFF.

CDR3 region: CASSLNRGTSYNEQFF. CDR3 in DNA: TGTGCCAGCAGCTTAAACAGGGGCACCTCCTACAATGAGCAGTTCTTC. The chain links TRBV7-9 to TRBJ2-1; 7 bases fit TRBD1. Losses at the gene ends were 2 bases for V and 0 bases for J; bases not matched to a gene: 4. The germline CDR1 and CDR2 sequences are SEHNR and FQNEAQ (reference sequence). This CDR3 has 16 residues.

CDR3 nucleotides: TGTGCCAGTAGTAGGGACAGGGGGACCTCGGCCGCTCAGCCCCAGCATTTT. Its translation: CASSRDRGTSAAQPQHF. V and J are TRBV19 and TRBJ1-5; 11 bases are shared with TRBD1. The trim removed 4 bases at V and 6 bases at J, leaving 11 bases unmatched. CDR1 and CDR2 from the germline V gene are LNHDA and SQIVND (reference sequence). This CDR3 region has 17 residues.

The rearrangement links TRBV28 to TRBJ2-3; 16 positions agree with TRBD2. The ends lost 3 bases at V and 2 bases at J; junction bases unmatched: 11. This CDR3 has 20 amino acids. Per the germline V gene, CDR1 is MDHEN and CDR2 is SYDVKM. In DNA, the CDR3 is TGTGCCAGCAGTTTTGGCGCACCGGGACTAGCGGGAGGGAACACAGATACGCAGTATTTT. It specifies CASSFGAPGLAGGNTDTQYF.

This chain links TRBV5-4 with TRBJ1-6; the match to TRBD1 covers 11 bases. Germline CDR1 and CDR2: SGHNT and YYREEE (reference sequence). This CDR3 has 16 residues. V trimming: 0 bases; J trimming: 7 bases; junction bases outside the gene matches: 3. In DNA form, the CDR3 reads TGTGCCAGCAGCTTGGTAGGGGACAGGGGGAATTCACCCCTCCACTTT. It translates to CASSLVGDRGNSPLHF. Complete variable domain (other parts from reference TRBV5-4 and TRBJ1-6): ETGVTQSPTHLIKTRGQQVTLRCSSQSGHNTVSWYQQALGQGPQFIFQYYREEENGRGNFPPRFSGLQFPNYSSELNVNALELDDSALYLCASSLVGDRGNSPLHFGNGTRLTVT.

This clone was detected only once. The chain combines TRBV12-3 or TRBV12-4 with TRBJ2-3; D not certain. Trimming removed 5 bases at V and 1 base at J, with 4 bases between. The CDR3 length is 12 residues. The CDR3 DNA follows: TGTGCCAGCAGTCCGGGCACAGATACGCAGTATTTT. Translated: CASSPGTDTQYF.

The chain couples TRBV15 to TRBJ1-4; the D gene is possibly TRBD1 (5 bases). Trimming removed 0 bases from V and 7 bases from J, with 18 bases in between. Germline V gene lookup returns CDR1 LNHNV and CDR2 YYDKDF (reference sequence). This CDR3 is built from 17 residues. The CDR3 DNA follows: TGTGCCACCAGCAGAGAGGCAGGGAATGGGGCTGGTGAAAAACTGTTTTTT. Its translation is CATSREAGNGAGEKLFF.

There are a few counts of this clone. The genes are TRBV5-4 and TRBJ1-2; D may be TRBD1 (6 bases). Between the trimmed V and J ends, which lost 5 bases and 7 bases, there was a span of 18 bases. CDR1 and CDR2 from the germline V gene are SGHNT and YYREEE (reference sequence). This CDR3 spans 14 amino acids. The CDR3 loop is CASRPRQGLVGYTF. CDR3 in DNA: TGTGCCAGCAGGCCCCGTCAGGGGCTAGTTGGCTACACCTTC. Complete variable domain (other parts from reference TRBV5-4 and TRBJ1-2): ETGVTQSPTHLIKTRGQQVTLRCSSQSGHNTVSWYQQALGQGPQFIFQYYREEENGRGNFPPRFSGLQFPNYSSELNVNALELDDSALYLCASRPRQGLVGYTFGSGTRLTVV.

This clone appeared a single time. The CDR3 DNA sequence: TGTGCCAGCAGGTTGAGTGATCAGCCCCAGCATTTT. Translation: CASRLSDQPQHF. The rearrangement joins TRBV12-3 or TRBV12-4 to TRBJ1-5; no reliable D call. The V end was cut by 6 bases, the J end by 5 bases, with 8 bases between. CDR3 length equals 12 residues.

This chain uses TRBV24-1 with TRBJ2-1, with TRBD1 matching 7 bases. Germline CDR1 and CDR2: KGHDR and SFDVKD. V lost 2 bases, J lost 7 bases, and 1 base stayed unmatched. This CDR3 contains 13 residues. CDR3 residues: CATSDSDRNEQFF. The CDR3 nucleotides read TGTGCCACCAGTGATTCGGACAGGAATGAGCAGTTCTTC.

The chain uses TRBV10-3 and TRBJ1-5; a possible D gene is TRBD1 (5 bases). Trimming left V 0 bases short and J 6 bases short, with 9 bases between. Germline V CDR1 and CDR2: ENHRY, SYGVKD. The CDR3 runs 14 residues. The CDR3 nucleotides are TGTGCCATCAGTGAGTCCGGGACTGCTCAGCCCCAGCATTTT. Its protein product is CAISESGTAQPQHF.

The chain is built from TRBV7-2 and TRBJ2-1, with 10 nucleotides matching TRBD2. The CDR3 runs 16 residues. Germline V gives CDR1 SGHTA, CDR2 FQGNSA. Trimming cost V 5 bases and J 6 bases; bases outside gene matches: 10. The CDR3 region is CASSPRFGLAVNEQFF. The CDR3 region has the DNA TGTGCCAGCAGCCCCAGATTTGGACTAGCGGTCAATGAGCAGTTCTTC.

The V and J genes are TRBV6-5 and TRBJ2-7, with 8 bases matching TRBD2. Germline CDR1 is MNHEY and CDR2 is SVGAGI. The CDR3 has 14 residues. CDR3 amino acids: CASSFGRVYYEQYF. In DNA, the CDR3 is TGTGCTAGTTCGTTCGGGAGGGTTTATTACGAGCAGTACTTC.

This clone occurred many times. This chain uses TRBV6-4 with TRBJ2-1, with 8 bases lining up with TRBD1. In germline, CDR1 is MRHNA, CDR2 SNTAGT. Trimming cost V 5 bases and J 2 bases; bases outside gene matches: 5. The CDR3 extends over 15 amino acids. The CDR3 is CASSFGQGTYNEQFF. The CDR3 nucleotides read TGTGCCAGCAGTTTCGGACAGGGTACCTACAATGAGCAGTTCTTC.

This chain joins TRBV5-1 and TRBJ2-6; TRBD2 matches at 8 bases. The CDR3 has 16 residues. The junction had 5 bases not matched to a gene; V was cut back by 4 bases and J by 2 bases. From germline, CDR1 is SGHRS and CDR2 YFSETQ. In nucleotides, the CDR3 is TGCGCCAGCAGCGTCCGGGAGGGGGCTGGGGCCAACGTCCTGACTTTC. It yields the protein CASSVREGAGANVLTF.

The gene calls are TRBV5-1 and TRBJ1-2; D not resolved. Per germline, CDR1 SGHRS and CDR2 YFSETQ. The germline V and J ends were trimmed by 4 bases and 4 bases, with 5 bases remaining between them. This CDR3 is built from 11 residues. This CDR3 is CASSGLYGYTF. The CDR3 DNA follows: TGCGCCAGCAGCGGCCTCTATGGCTACACCTTC.

The rearrangement joins TRBV9 to TRBJ1-2, with D unclear. The V end was cut by 1 base, the J end by 5 bases, with 9 bases between. Germline V gene lookup returns CDR1 SGDLS and CDR2 YYNGEE. The CDR3 runs to 13 residues. The chain's CDR3 is CASSVNTQYGYTF. The CDR3 DNA sequence: TGTGCCAGCAGCGTAAACACCCAATATGGCTACACCTTC. The full variable domain, its missing parts supplied by reference TRBV9 and TRBJ1-2, is DSGVTQTPKHLITATGQRVTLRCSPRSGDLSVYWYQQSLDQGLQFLIQYYNGEERAKGNILERFSAQQFPDLHSELNLSSLELGDSALYFCASSVNTQYGYTFGSGTRLTVV.

The rearrangement joins TRBV19 to TRBJ2-7; a possible D gene is TRBD1 (5 bases). Germline assignment: CDR1 LNHDA and CDR2 SQIVND (reference sequence). V shed 3 bases and J shed 6 bases, with 15 bases lying between them. The CDR3 has 14 residues. Here the CDR3 reads CASSMLGRVVEQYF. CDR3 nucleotide sequence: TGTGCCAGTAGTATGTTGGGCAGGGTCGTCGAGCAGTACTTC.

This clone has only one observation. The chain has TRBV6-5 and TRBJ2-7; 9 bases are shared with TRBD2. Looked up from germline, CDR1 is MNHEY and CDR2 is SVGAGI. The ends lost 1 base at V and 6 bases at J; junction bases unmatched: 7. The length of the CDR3 is 15 residues. The CDR3: CASSYFSGGNSEQYF. CDR3 DNA: TGTGCCAGCAGTTACTTTAGCGGGGGTAACTCCGAGCAGTACTTC.

V is TRBV5-1 and J is TRBJ1-1; 9 bases fit TRBD1. The CDR3 consists of 13 residues. The germline gives CDR1 SGHRS, CDR2 YFSETQ. With V trimmed by 4 bases and J by 5 bases, 3 bases remained unmatched. CDR3 in amino acids: CASSRTGVTEAFF. CDR3 DNA sequence: TGCGCCAGCAGCCGGACAGGGGTTACTGAAGCTTTCTTT.

The CDR3 protein is CASSIALSTDTQYF. The CDR3 DNA is TGTGCCAGTAGTATCGCGCTTAGCACAGATACGCAGTATTTT. The chain couples TRBV19 to TRBJ2-3; D remains unclear. The CDR3 has 14 residues. Trimming removed 3 bases from V and 0 bases from J, with 7 bases in between. Per germline, CDR1 LNHDA and CDR2 SQIVND (reference sequence).

The chain is built from TRBV7-2 and TRBJ2-6; no reliable D call. The CDR3 covers 16 residues. Germline V gene sequence: CDR1 SGHTA, CDR2 FQGNSA. Trimming took off 1 base at V and 0 bases at J, with 7 bases between the two ends. CDR3 coding DNA: TGTGCCAGCAGCTTAGACAGTATCTCTGGGGCCAACGTCCTGACTTTC. This encodes CASSLDSISGANVLTF. Based on the CDR3 plus reference TRBV7-2 and TRBJ2-6, the full variable domain is GAGVSQSPSNKVTEKGKDVELRCDPISGHTALYWYRQSLGQGLEFLIYFQGNSAPDKSGLPSDRFSAERTGGSVSTLTIQRTQQEDSAVYLCASSLDSISGANVLTFGAGSRLTVL.

The genes are TRBV6-2 or TRBV6-3 and TRBJ1-5; perhaps TRBD1 as D (6 bases). The CDR3 length is 15 residues. V was clipped by 2 bases and J by 5 bases, with 13 bases between them. Germline V gene lookup returns CDR1 MNHEY and CDR2 SVGEGT. The CDR3 protein is CASSYTGTPDQPQHF. The CDR3 bases are TGTGCCAGCAGTTACACCGGGACACCCGATCAGCCCCAGCATTTT.

V usage is TRBV9 and J usage is TRBJ1-1; 9 nucleotides agree with TRBD1. V gave up 4 bases and J gave up 4 bases; unmatched junction bases: 20. CDR1 is SGDLS and CDR2 is YYNGEE in the germline V gene. CDR3 size: 19 residues. CDR3 bases: TGTGCCAGCAGCCAACACGGAGGGGACAGGGTACTGAGGGGCACTGAAGCTTTCTTT. It translates to CASSQHGGDRVLRGTEAFF. The full variable domain, with the rest looked up from reference TRBV9 and TRBJ1-1, is DSGVTQTPKHLITATGQRVTLRCSPRSGDLSVYWYQQSLDQGLQFLIQYYNGEERAKGNILERFSAQQFPDLHSELNLSSLELGDSALYFCASSQHGGDRVLRGTEAFFGQGTRLTVV.

The V call is TRBV6-7, the J call TRBJ1-2; D is undetermined. TRBV6-7 qualifies as an ORF whose function is uncertain. The CDR3 sequence is 15 residues long. Trimming took off 6 bases at V and 2 bases at J, with 16 bases between the two ends. CDR3: CASRPRGNGNYGYTF. The CDR3 DNA reads TGTGCCAGCAGACCCCGGGGAAATGGCAACTATGGCTACACCTTC.

The chain carries TRBV15 and TRBJ1-2, with no clear D. V lost 5 bases and J 4 bases, leaving 11 bases between the germline ends. This CDR3 is built from 13 residues. Germline loops: CDR1 LNHNV, CDR2 YYDKDF (reference sequence). The CDR3 region has the DNA TGTGCCACCAGCCCCGGGAGGGTCTATGGCTACACCTTC. It is translated as CATSPGRVYGYTF. Full variable domain (missing parts from reference TRBV15 and TRBJ1-2): DAMVIQNPRYQVTQFGKPVTLSCSQTLNHNVMYWYQQKSSQAPKLLFHYYDKDFNNEADTPDNFQSRRPNTSFCFLDIRSPGLGDTAMYLCATSPGRVYGYTFGSGTRLTVV.

This chain links TRBV5-1 with TRBJ2-2; weak D call: TRBD1 (6 bases). The CDR3 is 15 amino acids. Looked up from germline, CDR1 is SGHRS and CDR2 is YFSETQ. Trimming removed 2 bases at V and 3 bases at J, with 11 bases between. The CDR3, as DNA: TGCGCCAGCAGCTTACACAGGGCGGACACCGGGGAGCTGTTTTTT. It yields the protein CASSLHRADTGELFF.

This clone is a singleton in its sample. The V gene is TRBV19, the J gene TRBJ1-5; D may be TRBD1 (6 bases). CDR1 is LNHDA, CDR2 SQIVND, per germline (reference sequence). The CDR3 has 16 residues. The ends were cut back, 2 bases at V and 6 bases at J, with 17 bases in the middle. Here the CDR3 DNA reads TGTGCCAGTAGTATAAGGGGCCAAGCCAGGGGTCAGCCCCAGCATTTT. Residues: CASSIRGQARGQPQHF.

V gene TRBV19 combines with J gene TRBJ1-1, with D unclear. The CDR3 totals 14 residues. From germline, CDR1 is LNHDA and CDR2 SQIVND (reference sequence). The V gene lost 5 bases and the J gene lost 1 base, with 11 bases spanning the gap. This CDR3 reads CASSRGRGNTEAFF. The CDR3, as DNA: TGTGCCAGTAGTCGAGGCCGGGGGAACACTGAAGCTTTCTTT.